Described below is a single T cell receptor beta chain sequence and its context. This record belongs to a study of blood T cell repertoires in COVID-19. Study details: Sources were T cells, B-cell-depleted T cells, or PBMCs; the material itself was cDNA or gDNA.

A Seattle source enrolled patients during active infection and followed them longitudinally. Germline V gene lookup returns CDR1 SEHNR and CDR2 FQNEAQ (reference sequence). This CDR3 has 18 residues. The J segment lost 7 bases and the V segment lost 5 bases, leaving 19 bases of the junction unmatched. In the original analysis: Amplified reference gene primers provided the basis for estimating nucleated cell counts. Method: immunoSEQ multiplex PCR; TCRdb's copy keeps in-frame clones and lacks some. V and J calls and clone size are given by that table; D and trimming were obtained from the DNA. The sample carries 12,000 or so clones, about 71% recorded once.

The chain combines TRBV7-9 with TRBJ2-1; 8 bases are shared with TRBD2. Sequencing used peripheral blood. The receptor was derived from a man in his 60s with COVID-19, enrolled during active disease. DNA of the CDR3: TGTGCCAGCAGCCCGAAACCCCCCCCAGCGGGAGTGAAAAATGAGCAGTTCTTC. Its protein product is CASSPKPPPAGVKNEQFF.